The 21 T cell receptor beta chains presented below share a single source sample, sequenced in a study of PD-1 blockade in mismatch repair-deficient tumors. Assay used: immunoSEQ multiplex PCR; TCRdb lists only in-frame clones, some missing. The sample shows about 49,000 clones, more than 65% of them seen only once. The input for sequencing was PBMCs, taken before pembrolizumab treatment. The source is an adult with mismatch repair-deficient cancer.

The V call is TRBV2, the J call TRBJ1-1; unclear D gene. The V end was cut by 5 bases, the J end by 3 bases, with 4 bases between. The CDR3 is 11 residues long. The germline CDR1 and CDR2 sequences are SNHLY and FYNNEI. CDR3: CASSSYTEAFF. The CDR3 region has the DNA TGTGCCAGCAGTTCTTACACTGAAGCTTTCTTT.

The rearrangement links TRBV23-1 to TRBJ2-7; a weak D match, TRBD2 (6 bases). TRBV23-1 is flagged as an ORF with uncertain function. This CDR3 contains 15 residues. Trimming removed 9 bases from V and 0 bases from J, with 18 bases in between. CDR3 sequence: CARGFRDFPSYEQYF. CDR3 in DNA: TGCGCCAGAGGATTCCGGGACTTTCCCTCCTACGAGCAGTACTTC.

The sample holds one count of this clone. The chain has TRBV6-1 and TRBJ2-7, with D perhaps TRBD1 or TRBD2 (5 bases each). The CDR3 loop spans 13 amino acids. The germline V gene encodes CDR1 MNHNS and CDR2 SASEGT. V was cut by 8 bases and J by 5 bases, with 16 bases left in between. The CDR3 is CASDFGAQNEQYF. The CDR3 nucleotides are TGTGCCAGCGATTTCGGGGCGCAAAACGAGCAGTACTTC.

V is TRBV4-3 and J is TRBJ1-2; D is unclear. In germline, CDR1 is LGHNA, CDR2 YSLEER. The germline V and J ends were trimmed by 1 base and 2 bases, with 11 bases remaining between them. CDR3 size: 15 residues. The CDR3 DNA follows: TGCGCCAGCAGCCAAGGGGCAGACCCGAACTATGGCTACACCTTC. Translated: CASSQGADPNYGYTF.

This clone has more than one count but fewer than ten. The chain recombines TRBV30 with TRBJ1-2, with D maybe TRBD1 (6 bases). Between the trimmed V and J ends, which lost 7 bases and 6 bases, there was a span of 15 bases. CDR1 is GTSNPN, CDR2 SVGIG, per germline (reference sequence). This CDR3 has 12 residues. CDR3 loop: CAFSAAGDGYTF. The CDR3 DNA reads as TGTGCCTTCTCGGCGGCAGGGGATGGCTACACCTTC.

The chain combines TRBV11-2 with TRBJ2-5; no definite D call. Looked up from germline, CDR1 is SGHAT and CDR2 is FQNNGV. The CDR3 loop spans 13 amino acids. Trimming took 2 bases from V and 5 from J, leaving 9 bases between them. The CDR3 coding sequence is TGTGCCAGCAGCTTACCTAATGGGGAGACCCAGTACTTC. This gives the protein CASSLPNGETQYF.

The chain couples TRBV5-4 to TRBJ2-3; no firm D call. This CDR3 contains 14 residues. V lost 0 bases and J lost 4, with 9 bases in between. Germline V gene lookup returns CDR1 SGHNT and CDR2 YYREEE (reference sequence). CDR3 DNA: TGTGCCAGCAGCTTGGACAGATTCCCAGATACGCAGTATTTT. It yields the protein CASSLDRFPDTQYF.

In its sample, this clone was seen once. V gene TRBV10-1 combines with J gene TRBJ2-3; D remains unclear. Germline loops: CDR1 WNHNN, CDR2 SYGVQD (reference sequence). The CDR3 has 12 amino acids. V shed 6 bases and J shed 3 bases, with 7 bases lying between them. DNA for the CDR3: TGCGCCAGCAGGGACCTGACAGATACGCAGTATTTT. This gives the protein CASRDLTDTQYF.

The chain has TRBV11-2 and TRBJ1-2, with D possibly being TRBD1 (6 bases). Germline values: CDR1 SGHAT, CDR2 FQNNGV. The CDR3 is 13 amino acids. Trimming stripped 5 bases from V and 8 bases from J, with 15 bases between. The CDR3 loop reads CASSATGGVGYTF. CDR3 nucleotides: TGTGCCAGCAGCGCGACAGGCGGGGTCGGCTACACCTTC.

The chain uses TRBV5-1 and TRBJ1-1; no reliable D call. Per germline, CDR1 SGHRS and CDR2 YFSETQ. There are 20 residues in the CDR3. V was pared by 6 bases and J by 2 bases, with 32 bases between. This CDR3 is CASTDGRIWLTNRSNTEAFF. CDR3 coding DNA: TGCGCCAGCACCGACGGCCGGATATGGCTCACAAACCGGTCCAACACTGAAGCTTTCTTT.

The rearrangement joins TRBV19 to TRBJ2-7; possible D gene TRBD2, 5 bases. The CDR3 contains 14 residues. The germline V gene has CDR1 LNHDA and CDR2 SQIVND (reference sequence). The V and J ends lost 5 bases and 1 base respectively, with 12 bases between them. The CDR3 DNA reads TGTGCCAGTAGTGTGGAAGGAGGATCCTACGAGCAGTACTTC. Its translation: CASSVEGGSYEQYF.

This clone has more than one count but fewer than ten. CDR3 loop: CASSIERRITNQPQHF. In DNA form, the CDR3 reads TGTGCCAGTAGTATAGAAAGGCGAATAACCAATCAGCCCCAGCATTTT. This chain uses TRBV19 with TRBJ1-5; D gene ambiguous. V lost 0 bases and J 3 bases, leaving 12 bases between the germline ends. The germline V gene encodes CDR1 LNHDA and CDR2 SQIVND (reference sequence). The CDR3 covers 16 residues.

The chain couples TRBV7-2 to TRBJ1-2, with 11 nucleotides matching TRBD1. This CDR3 contains 14 residues. Germline V gene lookup returns CDR1 SGHTA and CDR2 FQGNSA. Trimming cost V 6 bases and J 4 bases; bases outside gene matches: 4. This CDR3 is CASSPGQGAYGYTF. CDR3 sequence (DNA): TGTGCCAGCAGTCCCGGACAGGGGGCCTATGGCTACACCTTC.

The gene calls are TRBV5-1 and TRBJ2-7, with 10 bases fitting TRBD2. From germline, CDR1 is SGHRS and CDR2 YFSETQ. CDR3 length: 15 amino acids. V lost 0 bases, J lost 3 bases, and 3 bases stayed unmatched. As DNA, the CDR3 is TGCGCCAGCAGCTTGGGGTCTAGCGGGAGCTACGAGCAGTACTTC. Its protein product is CASSLGSSGSYEQYF.

This chain uses TRBV18 with TRBJ1-1, with D perhaps TRBD1 (6 bases). CDR1 KGHSH and CDR2 LQKENI come from the germline V gene. Trimming stripped 3 bases from V and 0 bases from J, with 14 bases between. This CDR3 spans 16 amino acids. The CDR3 protein is CASSPGQLILNTEAFF. The CDR3, as DNA: TGTGCCAGCTCACCCGGACAGCTCATACTGAACACTGAAGCTTTCTTT.

The chain uses TRBV7-2 and TRBJ2-1, with D uncertain. Germline V gives CDR1 SGHTA, CDR2 FQGNSA. This CDR3 spans 11 amino acids. The V end lost 3 bases, the J end lost 9 bases, and 6 bases lay between the germline ends. CDR3 bases: TGTGCCAGCAGCTTTAAAATTGAGCAGTTCTTC. It is translated as CASSFKIEQFF.

This chain joins TRBV5-1 and TRBJ2-3; 9 nucleotides agree with TRBD2. The CDR3 contains 20 residues. From germline, CDR1 is SGHRS and CDR2 YFSETQ. V dropped 4 bases and J dropped 0; count of bases not matched to a gene: 18. The CDR3 loop is CASSPSWIAGGPSSTDTQYF. In DNA form, the CDR3 reads TGCGCCAGCAGCCCCTCGTGGATCGCGGGAGGGCCGAGTAGCACAGATACGCAGTATTTT.

The chain carries TRBV11-2 and TRBJ2-7, with a possible D match to TRBD2 (5 bases). The CDR3 consists of 14 residues. Germline lookup yields CDR1 SGHAT and CDR2 FQNNGV. Deletions cut 4 bases from V and 7 bases from J, with 17 bases between. CDR3 amino acids: CASSSDFAPGEQYF. The CDR3 DNA reads as TGTGCCAGCAGCTCCGACTTCGCGCCGGGGGAGCAGTACTTC.

V gene TRBV1 combines with J gene TRBJ1-5; no DNA check was done on the table's D call, TRBD1. TRBV1 is a known pseudogene. This CDR3 comprises 19 residues. The CDR3 region has the DNA TGCACCAGCAGCCAACGCCCGGGTTTTCTGGCAGGGGGCCATCAGCCCCAGCATTTT. It is translated as CTSSQRPGFLAGGHQPQHF.

The chain recombines TRBV27 with TRBJ1-5; D remains ambiguous. There are 13 residues in the CDR3. V dropped 3 bases and J dropped 6 bases, with 9 bases sitting between them. Looked up from germline, CDR1 is MNHEY and CDR2 is SMNVEV (reference sequence). CDR3 amino acids: CASSFGFSQPQHF. In DNA, the CDR3 is TGTGCCAGCAGTTTTGGATTTAGTCAGCCCCAGCATTTT.

The gene calls are TRBV11-3 and TRBJ1-2, with a possible D match to TRBD1 (5 bases). V was pared by 2 bases and J by 1 base, with 8 bases between. This CDR3 has 14 residues. CDR1 and CDR2 from the germline V gene are SGHNT and YENEEA. CDR3 nucleotides: TGTGCCAGCAGCTTAACTGGGGGTAACTATGGCTACACCTTC. Translated: CASSLTGGNYGYTF.